This T cell receptor beta chain was documented in a study of blood T cell repertoires in COVID-19. Study details: COVID-19 samples from acute and convalescent phases originated in the United States, Italy and Spain. The analysed material was cDNA or gDNA that came from T cells, B-cell-depleted T cells, or PBMCs.

Germline lookup yields CDR1 SGHVS and CDR2 FQNEAQ. V lost 5 bases and J 3 bases, leaving 16 bases between the germline ends. There are 15 residues in the CDR3. In the source study's methods: Estimation of nucleated cell counts relied on the amplification of reference gene primers. The method was immunoSEQ multiplex PCR; TCRdb's version includes in-frame clones alone and lacks a portion of them. The DNA gave D and trimming, while V, J and clone size come from that table. The data show around 150,000 clones, with roughly 90% seen just once and roughly a sixth held by the top ten. Sequencing used peripheral blood. The chain is built from TRBV7-8 and TRBJ1-2, with a possible D match to TRBD1 (6 bases). The clonotype originates from a man in his 60s with active or convalescent COVID-19. The CDR3 spells CASSRARGADYGYTF. Written as DNA, the CDR3 is TGTGCCAGCAGCCGAGCCAGGGGCGCCGACTATGGCTACACCTTC.